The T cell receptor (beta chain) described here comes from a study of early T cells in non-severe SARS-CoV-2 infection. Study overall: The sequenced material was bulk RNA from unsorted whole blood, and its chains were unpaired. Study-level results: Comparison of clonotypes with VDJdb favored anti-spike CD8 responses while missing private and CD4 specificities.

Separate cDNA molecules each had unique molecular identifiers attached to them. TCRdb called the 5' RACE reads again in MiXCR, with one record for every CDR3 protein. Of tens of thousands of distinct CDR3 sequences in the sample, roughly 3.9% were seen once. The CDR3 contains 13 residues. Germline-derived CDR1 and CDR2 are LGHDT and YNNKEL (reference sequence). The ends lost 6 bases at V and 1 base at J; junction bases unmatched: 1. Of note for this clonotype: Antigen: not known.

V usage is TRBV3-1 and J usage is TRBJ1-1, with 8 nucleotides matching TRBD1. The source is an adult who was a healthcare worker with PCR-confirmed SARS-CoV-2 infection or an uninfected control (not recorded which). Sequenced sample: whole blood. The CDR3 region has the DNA TGTGCCAGCAGAGGACAGGGGAACACTGAAGCTTTCTTT. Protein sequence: CASRGQGNTEAFF.